This T cell receptor (beta chain) was recovered during a study of OX40 agonist ivuxolimab in advanced cancers. Clones were sequenced by immunoSEQ multiplex PCR, and TCRdb holds only the in-frame ones, with some missing. The sample records roughly 64,000 clones, approximately 92% being singletons. The CDR3 length is 17 residues. Trimming took 5 bases from V and 5 from J; bases not matched to a gene: 12. Germline values: CDR1 SNHLY, CDR2 FYNNEI. This receptor was identified in an adult with an advanced solid tumor such as melanoma, head and neck, liver or kidney cancer. The sample consisted of CD4+ or CD8+ T cells sorted from blood, taken in a trial of the OX40 agonist ivuxolimab. The chain is built from TRBV2 and TRBJ2-7; 13 nucleotides agree with TRBD2. This chain's CDR3 is CASSLTELAGGPNEQYF. In DNA, the CDR3 is TGTGCCAGCAGTCTAACGGAACTAGCGGGGGGGCCAAACGAGCAGTACTTC. Full variable domain (outside the CDR3, taken from reference TRBV2 and TRBJ2-7): EPEVTQTPSHQVTQMGQEVILRCVPISNHLYFYWYRQILGQKVEFLVSFYNNEISEKSEIFDDQFSVERPDGSNFTLKIRSTKLEDSAMYFCASSLTELAGGPNEQYFGPGTRLTVT.